The 24 T cell receptor beta chains below come from one sample, sequenced in a study of shared clonotypes between healthy human individuals. Produced via immunoSEQ multiplex PCR; TCRdb's table is partial and in-frame only. The sample includes 2 million to 2.5 million clones, more than 90% seen only once; the top ten take roughly 0.13%. Sequencing was carried out using naive CD4+ T cells sorted from blood. As for subset: CD45RA+ positively selected. These receptors all stem from a man aged 18 to 29 in good health.

The chain links TRBV10-3 to TRBJ1-5; no definite D call. The length of the CDR3 is 12 residues. V was trimmed by 6 bases and J by 5 bases, leaving 8 bases between them. Germline V gene lookup returns CDR1 ENHRY and CDR2 SYGVKD. The CDR3 spells CAIRAEDQPQHF. For the CDR3, the DNA is TGTGCCATCAGGGCCGAGGATCAGCCCCAGCATTTT.

This chain links TRBV7-2 with TRBJ2-3, with TRBD2 matching 9 bases. CDR1 SGHTA and CDR2 FQGNSA come from the germline V gene. J was trimmed by 6 bases and V by 0 bases; bases with no gene match: 7. This CDR3 is built from 16 residues. The CDR3 coding sequence is TGTGCCAGCAGCTTAGCTGCTAGCGGGGTGGTGGATACGCAGTATTTT. Translation: CASSLAASGVVDTQYF.

This sequence joins TRBV6-4 and TRBJ2-1; TRBD2 matches at 7 bases. The germline CDR1 and CDR2 sequences are MRHNA and SNTAGT. The CDR3 is made up of 14 amino acids. Losses at the gene ends were 7 bases for V and 5 bases for J; bases not matched to a gene: 8. The CDR3 DNA reads TGTGCCAGCATGACCCCAGGGACTAACAATGAGCAGTTCTTC. It translates to CASMTPGTNNEQFF.

The chain links TRBV10-3 to TRBJ2-3, with D tentatively TRBD2 (5 bases). Germline V gene lookup returns CDR1 ENHRY and CDR2 SYGVKD. With 0 bases removed from V and 0 bases from J, the gap between germline ends came to 7 bases. The CDR3 is 15 residues long. CDR3 DNA sequence: TGTGCCATCAGTGAGTCCGGGATTAGCACAGATACGCAGTATTTT. Residues: CAISESGISTDTQYF.

This chain connects TRBV7-2 to TRBJ2-7, with D perhaps matching TRBD2 (5 bases). This CDR3 contains 14 residues. V was pared by 4 bases and J by 1 base, with 11 bases between. Germline assignment: CDR1 SGHTA and CDR2 FQGNSA. CDR3 nucleotide sequence: TGTGCCAGCAGCTCGAGACTACAATCCTACGAGCAGTACTTC. Amino acid sequence: CASSSRLQSYEQYF.

The rearrangement links TRBV4-2 to TRBJ2-1; 10 bases match TRBD2. In germline, CDR1 is LGHNA, CDR2 YNFKEQ. The CDR3 loop spans 16 amino acids. The J segment lost 9 bases and the V segment lost 0 bases, leaving 8 bases of the junction unmatched. The CDR3 DNA reads TGTGCCAGCAGCCAAGACCCTAGCGGGAGTAAGGGTGAGCAGTTCTTC. Its translation: CASSQDPSGSKGEQFF.

On this clone: Other DNA sequences in the same sample also yield this CDR3. This chain links TRBV5-1 with TRBJ1-5; a possible D gene is TRBD1 (6 bases). Deletions cut 4 bases from V and 4 bases from J, with 9 bases between. This CDR3 has 13 amino acids. Per germline, CDR1 SGHRS and CDR2 YFSETQ. This CDR3 is CASSRTGNQPQHF. The CDR3 DNA reads as TGCGCCAGCAGCCGAACAGGGAATCAGCCCCAGCATTTT. Variable domain in full (rest from reference TRBV5-1 and TRBJ1-5): KAGVTQTPRYLIKTRGQQVTLSCSPISGHRSVSWYQQTPGQGLQFLFEYFSETQRNKGNFPGRFSGRQFSNSRSEMNVSTLELGDSALYLCASSRTGNQPQHFGDGTRLSIL.

This rearrangement joins TRBV19 to TRBJ1-3; D is unresolved. The CDR3 sequence is 12 residues long. Trimming took off 4 bases at V and 8 bases at J, with 9 bases between the two ends. Germline CDR1 is LNHDA and CDR2 is SQIVND (reference sequence). The CDR3 loop is CASSSGRDTIYF. Written as DNA, the CDR3 is TGTGCCAGTAGTAGTGGACGGGACACCATATATTTT. Combining the CDR3 with reference TRBV19 and TRBJ1-3 gives the whole variable domain DGGITQSPKYLFRKEGQNVTLSCEQNLNHDAMYWYRQDPGQGLRLIYYSQIVNDFQKGDIAEGYSVSREKKESFPLTVTSAQKNPTAFYLCASSSGRDTIYFGEGSWLTVV.

This chain connects TRBV5-1 to TRBJ2-3, with 11 nucleotides matching TRBD2. V was clipped by 1 base and J by 1 base; unmatched bases: 2. This CDR3 comprises 16 residues. CDR1 and CDR2 (germline): SGHRS, YFSETQ. CDR3 nucleotides: TGCGCCAGCAGCTTGCTGACTAGCGGGGGCACAGATACGCAGTATTTT. This gives the protein CASSLLTSGGTDTQYF.

This chain uses TRBV5-4 with TRBJ2-7; 9 bases line up with TRBD1. In germline, CDR1 is SGHNT, CDR2 YYREEE (reference sequence). V shed 3 bases and J 6 bases; nucleotides not matched to a gene: 10. The CDR3 loop spans 15 amino acids. The CDR3 is CASSSPGTGMGEQYF. DNA of the CDR3: TGTGCCAGCAGCTCCCCCGGGACAGGGATGGGCGAGCAGTACTTC.

The chain carries TRBV11-3 and TRBJ2-1, with 13 bases aligning to TRBD2. This CDR3 contains 16 residues. Germline assignment: CDR1 SGHNT and CDR2 YENEEA. The trim removed 3 bases at V and 10 bases at J, leaving 9 bases unmatched. The CDR3 nucleotides are TGTGCCAGCAGCTTGGCGAGGCCGGGACTAGCGGGGGAGCAGTTCTTC. Protein product: CASSLARPGLAGEQFF.

The V and J genes are TRBV11-2 and TRBJ2-5, with TRBD2 identical over 13 bases. The CDR3 covers 18 residues. Germline CDR1 and CDR2: SGHAT and FQNNGV. J was trimmed by 4 bases and V by 2 bases; bases with no gene match: 10. The CDR3 here is CASSLSGLAGATRETQYF. The CDR3 coding sequence is TGTGCCAGCAGCTTATCCGGACTAGCGGGGGCCACGAGAGAGACCCAGTACTTC.

The chain employs TRBV18 and TRBJ2-7; 7 bases are shared with TRBD1. CDR3 length: 15 residues. Germline V lookup: CDR1 KGHSH, CDR2 LQKENI. The V gene end was trimmed by 3 bases and the J gene end by 3 bases; junction bases not matched to a gene: 8. CDR3 bases: TGTGCCAGCTCACCTCCTGAAGGGGGCATCTACGAGCAGTACTTC. This translates into CASSPPEGGIYEQYF.

The V and J genes are TRBV6-5 and TRBJ2-1; 11 positions match TRBD2. This CDR3 comprises 14 residues. Germline CDR1 and CDR2: MNHEY and SVGAGI. Germline trimming cut 10 bases from V and 8 bases from J; bases unmatched to any gene: 10. CDR3 sequence reads: CATSRLAGGYEQFF. DNA for the CDR3: TGTGCCACTTCCAGGCTAGCGGGAGGATATGAGCAGTTCTTC.

The rearrangement uses TRBV2 and TRBJ1-5; 7 bases agree with TRBD1. Germline-derived CDR1 and CDR2 are SNHLY and FYNNEI. The CDR3 runs 15 residues. The ends lost 6 bases at V and 3 bases at J; junction bases unmatched: 8. CDR3 sequence reads: CASREQGTLNQPQHF. CDR3 nucleotide sequence: TGTGCCAGCAGAGAACAGGGGACCCTCAATCAGCCCCAGCATTTT.

This clone was seen a single time. This sequence joins TRBV6-5 and TRBJ1-2; 9 bases fit TRBD1. Germline V gene data show CDR1 as MNHEY and CDR2 as SVGAGI. Trimming cost V 6 bases and J 8 bases; bases outside gene matches: 7. The CDR3 has 13 amino acids. The CDR3: CASRGWTGDGYTF. The CDR3 DNA reads as TGTGCCAGCAGGGGCTGGACAGGGGACGGCTACACCTTC.

The chain couples TRBV27 to TRBJ1-1, with D maybe TRBD1 (6 bases). The germline CDR1 and CDR2 sequences are MNHEY and SMNVEV (reference sequence). Trimming cost V 4 bases and J 6 bases, with 12 bases left between them. This CDR3 spans 13 amino acids. CDR3 DNA: TGTGCCAGCAGTTCCTCCAGGGGATCTGAAGCTTTCTTT. Translating it yields CASSSSRGSEAFF.

The chain recombines TRBV6-5 with TRBJ1-2; a possible D gene is TRBD1 (6 bases). CDR1 and CDR2 from the germline V gene are MNHEY and SVGAGI. CDR3 length: 15 residues. V was cut by 0 bases and J by 2 bases, with 10 bases left in between. The CDR3 spells CASSYSGAVNYGYTF. The DNA for the CDR3 is TGTGCCAGCAGTTACTCGGGGGCGGTCAACTATGGCTACACCTTC.

J is TRBJ1-1 and V is TRBV7-9, with a tentative D call TRBD1 (5 bases). The CDR3 sequence is 14 residues long. Germline V gene sequence: CDR1 SEHNR, CDR2 FQNEAQ (reference sequence). V was cut by 4 bases and J by 0 bases, with 9 bases left in between. In nucleotides, the CDR3 is TGTGCCAGCAGCTCAGGGATTGTGAACACTGAAGCTTTCTTT. Protein sequence: CASSSGIVNTEAFF. The full variable domain, with the rest looked up from reference TRBV7-9 and TRBJ1-1, is DTGVSQNPRHKITKRGQNVTFRCDPISEHNRLYWYRQTLGQGPEFLTYFQNEAQLEKSRLLSDRFSAERPKGSFSTLEIQRTEQGDSAMYLCASSSGIVNTEAFFGQGTRLTVV.

V gene TRBV7-8 combines with J gene TRBJ2-3; D remains ambiguous. V shed 5 bases and J shed 4 bases, with 16 bases lying between them. The CDR3 is 15 residues long. Germline-derived CDR1 and CDR2 are SGHVS and FQNEAQ. The CDR3 sequence is CASSPRGSLADTQYF. In DNA form, the CDR3 reads TGTGCCAGCAGCCCTCGAGGAAGCCTCGCAGATACGCAGTATTTT. The full variable domain, completed using reference TRBV7-8 and TRBJ2-3, is GAGVSQSPRYKVAKRGQDVALRCDPISGHVSLFWYQQALGQGPEFLTYFQNEAQLDKSGLPSDRFFAERPEGSVSTLKIQRTQQEDSAVYLCASSPRGSLADTQYFGPGTRLTVL.

The chain links TRBV7-2 to TRBJ2-1; D not resolved. V was pared by 3 bases and J by 9 bases, with 9 bases between. Per germline, CDR1 SGHTA and CDR2 FQGNSA. The CDR3 is 12 amino acids. The CDR3 sequence is CASSLGSLEQFF. The CDR3 nucleotides are TGTGCCAGCAGCTTGGGTTCCCTTGAGCAGTTCTTC.

This rearrangement joins TRBV6-1 to TRBJ1-1; D is perhaps TRBD1 (5 bases). This CDR3 contains 20 residues. V dropped 4 bases and J dropped 0 bases, with 27 bases sitting between them. From germline, CDR1 is MNHNS and CDR2 SASEGT. The CDR3 nucleotides read TGTGCCAGCAGTGCTTTTGGGGCGTCGGGCCTTCTCTTTATGAACACTGAAGCTTTCTTT. It codes for CASSAFGASGLLFMNTEAFF.

CDR3 amino acids: CASSQEGKGGLETQYF. The DNA for the CDR3 is TGCGCCAGCAGCCAAGAAGGCAAAGGGGGCCTGGAGACCCAGTACTTC. The chain links TRBV4-1 to TRBJ2-5; TRBD1 aligns across 7 bases. The germline V gene encodes CDR1 MGHRA and CDR2 YSYEKL. The CDR3 is 16 residues long. V shed 0 bases and J 5 bases; nucleotides not matched to a gene: 9.

CDR3 bases: TGTGCCAGCAGCTTAGAGCCCGCTAGCGGGAGATATGAGCAGTTCTTC. It specifies CASSLEPASGRYEQFF. This chain joins TRBV11-3 and TRBJ2-1; 10 positions match TRBD2. V lost 0 bases, J lost 8 bases, and 7 bases stayed unmatched. The CDR3 is 16 amino acids. The germline gives CDR1 SGHNT, CDR2 YENEEA.